What follows are 18 T cell receptor beta chains derived from one specimen sequenced in a study of CD8+CD57+ T cells in acquired aplastic anemia. Whoever was chosen for sequencing had shown CD8+CD57+ cell expansion by flow cytometry. Both TCR beta VDJ combination and CDR3 sequence profiling were carried out. Genomic DNA was the template for this profiling. TCRdb processed the reads anew with MiXCR; each CDR3 protein has one entry. Here the sample spans 250,000 to 300,000 distinct CDR3 sequences, roughly 59% being singletons. Sequences were obtained from sorted CD4+, CD8+, or CD8+CD57+ T cells (not recorded which) from PBMCs. The receptor source for this set is a human donor with aplastic anemia.

This clonotype was seen ten or more times. This rearrangement joins TRBV6-1 to TRBJ1-1; 8 nucleotides align to TRBD1. The CDR3 spans 14 residues. With 2 bases clipped from V and 3 bases from J, the junction kept 2 bases outside the gene matches. CDR1 and CDR2 (germline): MNHNS, SASEGT. CDR3 DNA sequence: TGTGCCAGCAGTGAACAGGGGGCGGACACTGAAGCTTTCTTT. Protein sequence: CASSEQGADTEAFF.

The rearrangement joins TRBV19 to TRBJ2-2; no definite D call. The CDR3 has 11 residues. Trimming left V 3 bases short and J 4 bases short, with 0 bases between. Germline CDR1 LNHDA, CDR2 SQIVND (reference sequence). Here the CDR3 DNA reads TGTGCCAGTAGTATCACCGGGGAGCTGTTTTTT. Its translation is CASSITGELFF.

This rearrangement joins TRBV4-1 to TRBJ1-2; 8 bases match TRBD1. The CDR3 has 15 residues. J lost 7 bases, V lost 1 base, and 8 bases had no gene match. Germline loops: CDR1 MGHRA, CDR2 YSYEKL. CDR3 DNA: TGCGCCAGCAGCCAAGGTGGCAGGGGGCGCGTTGGCTACACCTTC. This translates into CASSQGGRGRVGYTF.

J is TRBJ1-5 and V is TRBV9; unclear D gene. Germline V lookup: CDR1 SGDLS, CDR2 YYNGEE. Trimming took off 3 bases at V and 0 bases at J, with 7 bases between the two ends. This CDR3 spans 14 amino acids. The CDR3 nucleotides read TGTGCCAGCAGCGCTGGGTATAGCAATCAGCCCCAGCATTTT. Translated: CASSAGYSNQPQHF. The full variable domain, with the rest looked up from reference TRBV9 and TRBJ1-5, is DSGVTQTPKHLITATGQRVTLRCSPRSGDLSVYWYQQSLDQGLQFLIQYYNGEERAKGNILERFSAQQFPDLHSELNLSSLELGDSALYFCASSAGYSNQPQHFGDGTRLSIL.

A word on this clonotype: Since a much larger clone is just one base distant, this may be a read error. V is TRBV9 and J is TRBJ2-3; TRBD1 matches at 7 bases. The germline gives CDR1 SGDLS, CDR2 YYNGEE. The CDR3 runs to 15 residues. The J segment lost 14 bases and the V segment lost 4 bases, leaving 19 bases of the junction unmatched. The CDR3 region has the DNA TGTGCCAGCAGCCCCCAGGACAGGCGTGAAGATACGTGGTATTTT. Translation: CASSPQDRREDTWYF.

The rearrangement uses TRBV20-1 and TRBJ1-5; 10 bases are a match to TRBD1. CDR3 length: 16 amino acids. CDR1 DFQATT and CDR2 SNEGSKA come from the germline V gene (reference sequence). The junction had 6 bases not matched to a gene; V was cut back by 2 bases and J by 2 bases. The DNA of the CDR3 is TGCAGTGCTAGACCTCCCGGGACAGGGGGCAATCAGCCCCAGCATTTT. Amino acid sequence: CSARPPGTGGNQPQHF.

The V call is TRBV5-1, the J call TRBJ1-2; D perhaps matches TRBD1 (5 bases). Deletions cut 2 bases from V and 3 bases from J, with 11 bases between. CDR1 SGHRS and CDR2 YFSETQ come from the germline V gene. This CDR3 is built from 14 residues. CDR3 coding DNA: TGCGCCAGCAGCTTCGGGGGAGACTACTATGGCTACACCTTC. Encoded protein: CASSFGGDYYGYTF.

In the case of this clonotype: Being one base from a much bigger clone, this may be a read error. As the CDR3 is not closed by the conserved phenylalanine or tryptophan, this likely results from a read error. The rearrangement uses TRBV3-1 and TRBJ2-1; D call uncertain. The V end lost 0 bases, the J end lost 3 bases, and 6 bases lay between the germline ends. The CDR3 loop spans 14 amino acids. CDR1 and CDR2 from the germline V gene are LGHDT and YNNKEL (reference sequence). The CDR3: CASSQDLRYNEQFL. As DNA, the CDR3 is TGTGCCAGCAGCCAAGATCTCCGCTACAATGAGCAGTTCCTC.

This clonotype was observed at least ten times. This CDR3 reads CASSWRGGETQYF. The CDR3 DNA sequence: TGTGCCAGCAGCTGGCGGGGCGGGGAGACCCAGTACTTC. The chain is built from TRBV7-2 and TRBJ2-5; D is possibly TRBD2 (6 bases). The germline CDR1 and CDR2 sequences are SGHTA and FQGNSA. V shed 4 bases and J shed 5 bases, with 11 bases lying between them. This CDR3 comprises 13 residues. The full variable domain, rest sourced from reference TRBV7-2 and TRBJ2-5, is GAGVSQSPSNKVTEKGKDVELRCDPISGHTALYWYRQSLGQGLEFLIYFQGNSAPDKSGLPSDRFSAERTGGSVSTLTIQRTQQEDSAVYLCASSWRGGETQYFGPGTRLLVL.

There are many counts of this clonotype. The chain uses TRBV20-1 and TRBJ1-2; 7 bases are a match to TRBD1. The junction had 6 bases not matched to a gene; V was cut back by 0 bases and J by 2 bases. Germline V gene lookup returns CDR1 DFQATT and CDR2 SNEGSKA (reference sequence). CDR3 length equals 15 residues. This CDR3 reads CSARDHRGLNYGYTF. The CDR3 region has the DNA TGCAGTGCTAGAGACCACAGGGGCCTAAACTATGGCTACACCTTC.

This clonotype showed up just once. The chain recombines TRBV5-1 with TRBJ2-5; 7 nucleotides line up with TRBD2. In germline, CDR1 is SGHRS, CDR2 YFSETQ. The CDR3 runs to 18 residues. V was pared by 1 base and J by 6 bases, with 18 bases of the junction left unmatched. The CDR3 reads CASSLSSGGSRFVKTQYF. Written as DNA, the CDR3 is TGCGCCAGCAGCTTGTCTAGCGGTGGCAGTCGTTTTGTGAAGACCCAGTACTTC. The variable domain in full, completed from reference TRBV5-1 and TRBJ2-5, reads KAGVTQTPRYLIKTRGQQVTLSCSPISGHRSVSWYQQTPGQGLQFLFEYFSETQRNKGNFPGRFSGRQFSNSRSEMNVSTLELGDSALYLCASSLSSGGSRFVKTQYFGPGTRLLVL.

Concerning this clonotype: At one boundary the junction diverges from the germline segment, which might be a read error. CDR3 sequence reads: CASSSLVESRNTEAFF. The CDR3 nucleotides are TGTGCCAGCAGCTCCCTAGTAGAGTCGAGAAACACTGAAGCTTTCTTT. The genes are TRBV5-1 and TRBJ1-1; D not certain. Germline-derived CDR1 and CDR2 are SGHRS and YFSETQ. This CDR3 is 16 amino acids long.

The gene calls are TRBV7-9 and TRBJ2-5; weak D call: TRBD2 (6 bases). Germline-derived CDR1 and CDR2 are SEHNR and FQNEAQ (reference sequence). Trimming stripped 1 base from V and 11 bases from J, with 14 bases between. The CDR3 has 13 amino acids. Here the CDR3 DNA reads TGTGCCAGCAGCTTAGATACGGCAGGGAGGCAGTACTTC. Its protein product is CASSLDTAGRQYF.

The chain uses TRBV2 and TRBJ2-7, with 9 bases matching TRBD1. Germline V gene data show CDR1 as SNHLY and CDR2 as FYNNEI. The ends lost 6 bases at V and 5 bases at J; junction bases unmatched: 8. The CDR3 contains 14 residues. CDR3: CASRVPGQGNEQYF. The CDR3 DNA follows: TGTGCCAGCAGGGTCCCGGGACAGGGAAACGAGCAGTACTTC.

This chain uses TRBV7-9 with TRBJ1-2, with 8 nucleotides matching TRBD1. The V gene's germline CDR1 is SEHNR and CDR2 FQNEAQ (reference sequence). CDR3 length: 16 amino acids. V gave up 8 bases and J gave up 2 bases; unmatched junction bases: 13. The CDR3 region has the DNA TGTGCCAGCGAGGGGGCAGGGGGCGGAGGGAACTATGGCTACACCTTC. Amino acid sequence: CASEGAGGGGNYGYTF.

J is TRBJ1-5 and V is TRBV19; 7 positions agree with TRBD1. CDR3 size: 14 residues. Germline assignment: CDR1 LNHDA and CDR2 SQIVND (reference sequence). V shed 2 bases and J 6 bases; nucleotides not matched to a gene: 4. CDR3 protein: CASSIQGGTQPQHF. CDR3 nucleotides: TGTGCCAGTAGTATACAAGGGGGCACTCAGCCCCAGCATTTT.

On this clonotype itself: The CDR3 does not close with the conserved phenylalanine or tryptophan, likely indicating a read error. The J gene is TRBJ1-5, the V gene TRBV7-3, with 10 positions matching TRBD1. CDR1 and CDR2 from the germline V gene are SGHTA and FQGTGA. Unmatched junction bases numbered 12, after V lost 5 bases and J lost 11 bases. CDR3 size: 15 residues. CDR3 nucleotide sequence: TGTGCCAGCAGCCCCGGGACAGGGGTTGGAGAGACCCAGCATTTA. Translated: CASSPGTGVGETQHL.

J is TRBJ1-1 and V is TRBV12-3 or TRBV12-4, with D perhaps TRBD1 (6 bases). This CDR3 contains 12 residues. V dropped 6 bases and J dropped 10 bases, with 15 bases sitting between them. This chain's CDR3 is CASSVSGAGAFF. In DNA, the CDR3 is TGTGCCAGCAGCGTCTCAGGGGCAGGAGCTTTCTTT.